This T cell receptor (beta chain) originates from a study of T cells in Graves' hyperthyroidism and ophthalmopathy. Based on clinical symptoms, serum thyroxine and TRAb, thyroid ultrasound and orbital computed tomography, diagnoses were reached. The CDR3 regions of TCR beta were amplified from RNA transcripts. HTBI primers were the set used in a first-round RT-PCR of the TCR CDR3. TCRdb independently ran MiXCR on the multiplex PCR reads; one entry per CDR3 protein. This table has around 660,000 distinct CDR3 sequences, 45% appearing once. The ends were cut back, 4 bases at V and 4 bases at J, with 8 bases in the middle. The CDR3 runs to 12 residues. Germline CDR1 reads SGDLS; CDR2 reads YYNGEE. As to this clonotype: As yet, its antigen is unknown. This sequence may be a read error, since a much larger clone differs from it by one base.

Findings and caveats of the study: Blood also carried most thyroid clonotypes expanded above 0.001. A model built on 13 V-J features separated ophthalmopathy from stable hyperthyroidism.

Source material: peripheral blood or thyroid tissue (not recorded which). The clonotype originates from an adult man with Graves' disease, either hyperthyroidism or ophthalmopathy (not recorded which). The chain has TRBV9 and TRBJ1-1; no definite D call. CDR3 sequence: CASSREGTEAFF. CDR3 coding DNA: TGTGCCAGCAGCCGAGAGGGCACTGAAGCTTTCTTT.